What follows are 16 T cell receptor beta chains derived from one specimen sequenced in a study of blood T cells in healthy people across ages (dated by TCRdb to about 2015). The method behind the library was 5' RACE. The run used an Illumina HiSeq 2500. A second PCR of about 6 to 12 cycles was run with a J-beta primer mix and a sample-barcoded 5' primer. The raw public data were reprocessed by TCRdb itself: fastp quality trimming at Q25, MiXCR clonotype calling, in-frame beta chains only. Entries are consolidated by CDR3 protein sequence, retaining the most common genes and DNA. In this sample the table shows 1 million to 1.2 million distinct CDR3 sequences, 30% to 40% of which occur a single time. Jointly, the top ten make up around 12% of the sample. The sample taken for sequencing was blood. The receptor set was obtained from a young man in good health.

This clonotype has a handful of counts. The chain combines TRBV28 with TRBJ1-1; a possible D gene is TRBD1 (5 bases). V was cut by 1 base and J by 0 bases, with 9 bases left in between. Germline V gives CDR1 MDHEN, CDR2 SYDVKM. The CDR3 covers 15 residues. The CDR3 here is CASSLFRELNTEAFF. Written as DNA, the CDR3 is TGTGCCAGCAGTTTATTCAGGGAACTGAACACTGAAGCTTTCTTT.

The CDR3 loop reads CSASPTGGVLYNEQYF. The CDR3 coding sequence is TGCAGTGCTAGCCCGACAGGGGGCGTACTATACAATGAGCAGTACTTC. The chain combines TRBV20-1 with TRBJ2-4; 10 bases are shared with TRBD1. This CDR3 is built from 16 residues. Germline assignment: CDR1 DFQATT and CDR2 SNEGSKA (reference sequence). The V and J ends lost 3 bases and 13 bases, in that order; junction bases with no gene match: 18.

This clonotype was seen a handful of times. CDR3 nucleotides: TGCAGTGCTTGGTCGGGACAGGTCAACACCGGGGAGCTGTTTTTT. It is translated as CSAWSGQVNTGELFF. The chain recombines TRBV20-1 with TRBJ2-2; 8 nucleotides align to TRBD1. The CDR3 contains 15 residues. Germline lookup yields CDR1 DFQATT and CDR2 SNEGSKA (reference sequence). J lost 2 bases, V lost 5 bases, and 7 bases had no gene match.

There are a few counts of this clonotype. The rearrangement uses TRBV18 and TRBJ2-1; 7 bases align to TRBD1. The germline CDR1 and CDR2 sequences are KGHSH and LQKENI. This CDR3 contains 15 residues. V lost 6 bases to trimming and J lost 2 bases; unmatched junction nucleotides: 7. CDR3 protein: CASSSGGKTYNEQFF. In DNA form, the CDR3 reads TGTGCCAGCTCCTCAGGGGGAAAAACCTACAATGAGCAGTTCTTC.

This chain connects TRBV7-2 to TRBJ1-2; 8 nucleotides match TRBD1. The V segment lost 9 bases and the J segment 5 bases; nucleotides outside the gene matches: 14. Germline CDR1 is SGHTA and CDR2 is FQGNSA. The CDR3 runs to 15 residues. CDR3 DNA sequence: TGTGCCAGTCAAAAACAGGGGGGCATTTTATATGGCTACACCTTC. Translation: CASQKQGGILYGYTF.

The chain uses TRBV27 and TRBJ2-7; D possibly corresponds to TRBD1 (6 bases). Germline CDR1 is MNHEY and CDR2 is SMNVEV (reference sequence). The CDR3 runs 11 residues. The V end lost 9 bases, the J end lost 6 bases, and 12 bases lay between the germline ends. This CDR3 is CASTTGSEQYF. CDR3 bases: TGTGCCAGTACCACAGGGTCCGAGCAGTACTTC.

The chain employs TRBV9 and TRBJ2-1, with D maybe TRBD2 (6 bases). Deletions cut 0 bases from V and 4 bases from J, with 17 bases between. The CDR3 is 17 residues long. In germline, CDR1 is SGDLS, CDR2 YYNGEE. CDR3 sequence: CASSVEDVMAGYNEQFF. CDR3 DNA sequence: TGTGCCAGCAGCGTAGAGGACGTGATGGCGGGGTACAATGAGCAGTTCTTC. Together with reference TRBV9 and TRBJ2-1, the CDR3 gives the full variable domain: DSGVTQTPKHLITATGQRVTLRCSPRSGDLSVYWYQQSLDQGLQFLIQYYNGEERAKGNILERFSAQQFPDLHSELNLSSLELGDSALYFCASSVEDVMAGYNEQFFGPGTRLTVL.

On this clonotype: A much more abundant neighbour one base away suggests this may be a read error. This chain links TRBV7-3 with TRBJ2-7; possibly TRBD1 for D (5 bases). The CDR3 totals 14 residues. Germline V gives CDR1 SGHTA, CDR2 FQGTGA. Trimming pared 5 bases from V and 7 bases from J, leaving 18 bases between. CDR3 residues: CASSASPGYNEQYF. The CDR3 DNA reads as TGTGCCAGCAGCGCCTCCCCAGGGTACAATGAGCAGTACTTC.

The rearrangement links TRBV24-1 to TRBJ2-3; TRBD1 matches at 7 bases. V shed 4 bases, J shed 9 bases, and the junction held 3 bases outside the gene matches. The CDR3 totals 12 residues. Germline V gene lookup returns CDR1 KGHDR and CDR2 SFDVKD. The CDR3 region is CATSDTGVTQYF. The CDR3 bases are TGTGCCACCAGTGACACAGGGGTAACGCAGTATTTT.

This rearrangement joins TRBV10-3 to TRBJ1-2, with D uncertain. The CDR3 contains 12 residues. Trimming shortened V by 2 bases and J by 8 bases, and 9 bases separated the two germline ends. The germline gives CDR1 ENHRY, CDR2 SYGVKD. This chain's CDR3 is CAISEVTVGYTF. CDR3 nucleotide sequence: TGTGCCATCAGTGAGGTGACGGTCGGCTACACCTTC.

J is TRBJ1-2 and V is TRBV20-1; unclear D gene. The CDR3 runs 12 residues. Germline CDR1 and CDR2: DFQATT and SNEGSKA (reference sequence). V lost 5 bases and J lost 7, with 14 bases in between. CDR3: CSAGSFGSGYTF. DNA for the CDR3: TGCAGTGCTGGCAGTTTCGGGTCTGGCTACACCTTC.

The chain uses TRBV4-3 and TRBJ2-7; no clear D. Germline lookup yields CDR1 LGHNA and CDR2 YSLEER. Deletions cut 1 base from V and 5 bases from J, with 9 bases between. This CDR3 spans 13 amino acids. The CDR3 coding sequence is TGCGCCAGCAGCCAAGTATTGACGGACGAGCAGTACTTC. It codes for CASSQVLTDEQYF.

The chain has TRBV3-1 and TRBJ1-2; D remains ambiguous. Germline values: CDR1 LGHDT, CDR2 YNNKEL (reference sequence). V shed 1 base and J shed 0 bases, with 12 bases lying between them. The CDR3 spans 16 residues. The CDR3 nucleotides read TGTGCCAGCAGCCAAGGGGCCACCAATTCTAACTATGGCTACACCTTC. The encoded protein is CASSQGATNSNYGYTF.

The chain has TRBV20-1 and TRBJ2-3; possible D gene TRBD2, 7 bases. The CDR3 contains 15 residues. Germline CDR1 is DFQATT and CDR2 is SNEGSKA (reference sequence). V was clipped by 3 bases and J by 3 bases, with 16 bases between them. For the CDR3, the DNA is TGCAGTGCTAGCGGGGGAGGGGGTAGGACAGATACGCAGTATTTT. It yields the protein CSASGGGGRTDTQYF.

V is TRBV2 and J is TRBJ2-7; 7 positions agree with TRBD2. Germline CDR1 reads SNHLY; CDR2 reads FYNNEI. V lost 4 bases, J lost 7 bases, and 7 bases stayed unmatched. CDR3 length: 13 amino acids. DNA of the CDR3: TGTGCCAGCAGTGGGGGGGGTTTGAGTGAGCAGTACTTC. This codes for CASSGGGLSEQYF.

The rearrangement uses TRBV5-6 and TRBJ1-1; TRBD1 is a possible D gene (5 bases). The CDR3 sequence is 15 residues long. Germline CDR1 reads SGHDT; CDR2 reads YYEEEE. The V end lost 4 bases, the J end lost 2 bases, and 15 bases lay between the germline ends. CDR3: CASSPTAGDNTEAFF. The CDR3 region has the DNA TGTGCCAGCAGCCCGACGGCGGGGGACAACACTGAAGCTTTCTTT.